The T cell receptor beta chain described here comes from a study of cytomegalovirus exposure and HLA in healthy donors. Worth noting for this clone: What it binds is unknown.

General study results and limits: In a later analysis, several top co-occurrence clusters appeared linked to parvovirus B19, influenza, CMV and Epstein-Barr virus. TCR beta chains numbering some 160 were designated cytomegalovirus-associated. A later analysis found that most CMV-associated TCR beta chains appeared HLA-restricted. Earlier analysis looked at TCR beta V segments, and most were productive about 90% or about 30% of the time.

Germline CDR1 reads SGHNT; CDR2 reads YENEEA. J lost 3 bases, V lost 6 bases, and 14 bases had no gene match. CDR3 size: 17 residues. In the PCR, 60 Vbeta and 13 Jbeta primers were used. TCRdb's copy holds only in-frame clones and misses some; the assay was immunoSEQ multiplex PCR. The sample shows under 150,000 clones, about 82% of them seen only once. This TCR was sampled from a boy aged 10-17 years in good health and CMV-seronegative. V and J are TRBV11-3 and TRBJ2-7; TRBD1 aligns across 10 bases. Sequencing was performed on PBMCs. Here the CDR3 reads CASSDRDRGVLSYEQYF. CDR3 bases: TGTGCCAGCAGTGACCGGGACAGGGGAGTGTTAAGCTACGAGCAGTACTTC.